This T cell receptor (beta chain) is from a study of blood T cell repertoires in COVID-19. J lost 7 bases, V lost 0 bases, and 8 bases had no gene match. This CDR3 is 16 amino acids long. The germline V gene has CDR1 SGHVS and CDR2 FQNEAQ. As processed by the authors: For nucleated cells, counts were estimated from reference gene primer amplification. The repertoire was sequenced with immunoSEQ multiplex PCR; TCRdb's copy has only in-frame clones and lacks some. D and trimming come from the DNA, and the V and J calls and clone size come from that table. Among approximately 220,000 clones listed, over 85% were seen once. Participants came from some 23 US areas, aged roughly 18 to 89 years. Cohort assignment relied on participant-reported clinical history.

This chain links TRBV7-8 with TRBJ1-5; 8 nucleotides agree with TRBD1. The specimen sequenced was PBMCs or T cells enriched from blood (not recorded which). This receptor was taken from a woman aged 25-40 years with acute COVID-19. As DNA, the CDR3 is TGTGCCAGCAGCTTAGCGAGGAACAGGGGGGACCAGCCCCAGCATTTT. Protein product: CASSLARNRGDQPQHF. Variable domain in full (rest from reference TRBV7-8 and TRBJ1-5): GAGVSQSPRYKVAKRGQDVALRCDPISGHVSLFWYQQALGQGPEFLTYFQNEAQLDKSGLPSDRFFAERPEGSVSTLKIQRTQQEDSAVYLCASSLARNRGDQPQHFGDGTRLSIL.